This T cell receptor beta chain is from a study of blood T cell repertoires in COVID-19. This CDR3 contains 19 residues. Germline V gives CDR1 MNHNS, CDR2 SASEGT. V was clipped by 3 bases and J by 0 bases; unmatched bases: 5. Per the original methods: Amplified reference gene primers provided the basis for estimating nucleated cell counts. Sequenced by immunoSEQ multiplex PCR; TCRdb stores in-frame clones only, minus some. That table gives V, J and clone size, and the DNA gave D and trimming. Among 180,000 or so clones listed, over 80% were seen once. Ages ranged from roughly 18 to 100 years, with residence in around 24 US areas.

V and J are TRBV6-1 and TRBJ2-2; 15 nucleotides match TRBD2. This TCR was sampled from a woman aged 55 to 70 who had recovered from COVID-19. Sequenced sample: PBMCs or T cells enriched from blood (not recorded which). The CDR3 spells CASSEVGTSGGSNTGELFF. The CDR3 coding sequence is TGTGCCAGCAGTGAGGTGGGGACTAGCGGGGGGTCGAACACCGGGGAGCTGTTTTTT.